The source of this T cell receptor beta chain is a study of T cell responses to AZD1222 COVID-19 vaccine. Overall study context: Pooled together were second doses at about 4 or about 12 weeks.

This clone is classed as medium-sized. Its antigen remains unknown. The data were produced by immunoSEQ multiplex PCR, yet TCRdb's version contains in-frame clones alone and is incomplete. Found here are 180,000 or so clones, approximately 93% of them singletons; the top ten hold 3% to 5%. Study results and caveats: CD4 TCRs covered the whole spike, strongest at regions 160-218 and 743-854. Repertoires were sampled only after the peak T cell response. Of the AZD1222 recipients, only 5 to 7 were seropositive at baseline.

The V and J ends lost 4 bases and 5 bases, in that order; junction bases with no gene match: 8. The CDR3 runs 15 residues. Germline V gives CDR1 MNHEY, CDR2 SVGAGI. Source: peripheral blood, taken on day 0 of AZD1222 vaccination. This TCR derives from an adult in good health. The chain carries TRBV6-5 and TRBJ2-1; 7 bases align to TRBD2. The CDR3 DNA sequence: TGTGCCAGCAGTTCGCCGGCTAGCGGAGACAATGAGCAGTTCTTC. Encoded protein: CASSSPASGDNEQFF.